Each of the 18 T cell receptor beta chains below was sequenced from the same sample in a study of T cell repertoires in aging, cancer and after chemotherapy. Multiplex touch-down PCR with TRB-A/B primers amplified rearranged V-D-J TRB sequences. Each CDR3 protein is one row after TCRdb ran MiXCR on the multiplex PCR reads. This table has fewer than 15,000 distinct CDR3 sequences, approximately 28% appearing once. Amplification of TCR beta used genomic DNA extracted from peripheral blood. Sequences were obtained from blood. The origin of the receptors is a human donor with a blood cancer.

This clonotype was seen many times. In nucleotides, the CDR3 is TGTGCCATCAGCGACAGGGGAGTTCGGACCGGGGAGCTGTTTTTT. Its translation: CAISDRGVRTGELFF. The chain couples TRBV10-3 to TRBJ2-2; 8 nucleotides match TRBD1. This CDR3 has 15 amino acids. The germline CDR1 and CDR2 sequences are ENHRY and SYGVKD. V trimming: 6 bases; J trimming: 5 bases; junction bases outside the gene matches: 8.

The chain has TRBV5-4 and TRBJ2-5; the D is unclear. CDR3 length: 15 amino acids. The V end was cut by 0 bases, the J end by 4 bases, with 13 bases between. The germline gives CDR1 SGHNT, CDR2 YYREEE (reference sequence). DNA of the CDR3: TGTGCCAGCAGCTTGGTTGGCCAACCGGGAGAGACCCAGTACTTC. Protein sequence: CASSLVGQPGETQYF.

The V gene is TRBV6-2 or TRBV6-3, the J gene TRBJ2-7, with TRBD1 matching over 9 bases. The CDR3 is 15 residues long. CDR1 and CDR2 from the germline V gene are MNHEY and SVGEGT. V lost 4 bases and J lost 2; bases outside the gene matches: 6. The CDR3 here is CASSSGTGKTYEQYF. CDR3 DNA: TGTGCCAGCAGTTCCGGGACAGGGAAAACCTACGAGCAGTACTTC.

For this clonotype: This clone may be a read error of a much larger clone one base away. The chain combines TRBV27 with TRBJ2-2, with D hard to call. The CDR3 contains 11 residues. Trimming pared 8 bases from V and 3 bases from J, leaving 4 bases between. CDR1 is MNHEY, CDR2 SMNVEV, per germline (reference sequence). The CDR3 spells CASQDTGELFF. The CDR3 DNA reads TGTGCCAGCCAGGACACCGGGGAGCTGTTTTTT.

This chain joins TRBV4-3 and TRBJ2-6; 7 bases are shared with TRBD2. The CDR3 length is 20 residues. The J segment lost 0 bases and the V segment lost 1 base, leaving 12 bases of the junction unmatched. Germline CDR1 and CDR2: LGHNA and YSLEER. The CDR3 sequence: CASSQAGMGGAGSGANVLTF. The CDR3 DNA reads as TGCGCCAGCAGCCAAGCGGGAATGGGAGGGGCGGGCTCTGGGGCCAACGTCCTGACTTTC.

This clonotype was recorded many times. J is TRBJ2-4 and V is TRBV6-2 or TRBV6-3; D tentatively reads TRBD1 or TRBD2 (5 bases each). The V gene's germline CDR1 is MNHEY and CDR2 SVGEGT. CDR3 length equals 15 residues. Trimming removed 6 bases from V and 3 bases from J, with 15 bases in between. The CDR3 sequence is CASSQRGDGKNIQYF. The CDR3 region has the DNA TGTGCCAGCAGCCAGAGGGGAGACGGCAAAAACATTCAGTACTTC.

V and J are TRBV19 and TRBJ1-5; D is perhaps TRBD1 (5 bases). Germline V gene data show CDR1 as LNHDA and CDR2 as SQIVND (reference sequence). Between the trimmed V and J ends, which lost 1 base and 0 bases, there was a span of 10 bases. The CDR3 length is 16 residues. CDR3 region: CASSIAGTYSNQPQHF. For the CDR3, the DNA is TGTGCCAGTAGTATAGCAGGGACCTATAGCAATCAGCCCCAGCATTTT.

This rearrangement joins TRBV6-1 to TRBJ1-5; D might be TRBD1 (5 bases). This CDR3 has 15 amino acids. Germline V CDR1 and CDR2: MNHNS, SASEGT. V lost 1 base to trimming and J lost 3 bases, with 10 bases between them. The CDR3 region has the DNA TGTGCCAGCAGTGAAGATGAGGGGCTCAATCAGCCCCAGCATTTT. Its protein product is CASSEDEGLNQPQHF.

There are many counts of this clonotype. The chain links TRBV6-1 to TRBJ1-1, with D hard to call. This CDR3 contains 13 residues. Per germline, CDR1 MNHNS and CDR2 SASEGT. The ends were cut back, 6 bases at V and 0 bases at J, with 8 bases in the middle. Written as DNA, the CDR3 is TGTGCCAGCAGCACTACGGTGAACACTGAAGCTTTCTTT. Its protein product is CASSTTVNTEAFF.

This clonotype was picked up many times. V is TRBV6-1 and J is TRBJ1-2; weak D call: TRBD1 (6 bases). Germline V gives CDR1 MNHNS, CDR2 SASEGT. This CDR3 spans 14 amino acids. Trimming left V 8 bases short and J 4 bases short, with 17 bases between. The CDR3 here is CASLSRGAGYGYTF. The CDR3 DNA sequence: TGTGCCAGCCTCTCCCGGGGGGCGGGCTATGGCTACACCTTC.

This clonotype is deemed medium-sized. The chain has TRBV6-4 and TRBJ1-4, with 9 bases fitting TRBD1. This CDR3 spans 15 amino acids. The trim removed 5 bases at V and 7 bases at J, leaving 8 bases unmatched. CDR1 and CDR2 from the germline V gene are MRHNA and SNTAGT. The CDR3: CASSPGGTGSEKLFF. The DNA for the CDR3 is TGTGCCAGCAGTCCAGGGGGGACAGGGAGTGAAAAACTGTTTTTT.

At least ten counts were recorded for this clonotype. This chain uses TRBV6-5 with TRBJ2-5; TRBD1 matches 10 bases. V was pared by 6 bases and J by 3 bases, with 7 bases of the junction left unmatched. CDR3 length: 15 amino acids. CDR1 is MNHEY, CDR2 SVGAGI, per germline. This CDR3 reads CASRAIGTGEETQYF. CDR3 nucleotides: TGTGCCAGCAGGGCAATAGGGACAGGGGAAGAGACCCAGTACTTC.

This clonotype has a handful of counts. The rearrangement uses TRBV5-3 and TRBJ2-1; D gene ambiguous. TRBV5-3 falls under the ORF class, with uncertain function. V was clipped by 8 bases and J by 9 bases, with 12 bases between them. This CDR3 has 11 residues. The CDR3 sequence: CASSLLGEQFF. In DNA form, the CDR3 reads TGTGCCAGCAGCCTCTTAGGTGAGCAGTTCTTC.

The chain is built from TRBV18 and TRBJ1-5, with D uncertain. Looked up from germline, CDR1 is KGHSH and CDR2 is LQKENI. V was cut by 3 bases and J by 2 bases, with 2 bases left in between. The CDR3 loop spans 12 amino acids. The CDR3 sequence is CASSPGNQPQHF. CDR3 nucleotide sequence: TGTGCCAGCTCACCCGGCAATCAGCCCCAGCATTTT.

This clonotype is medium-sized by share. V gene TRBV6-1 combines with J gene TRBJ2-5; TRBD2 agrees at 9 bases. The CDR3 consists of 17 residues. In germline, CDR1 is MNHNS, CDR2 SASEGT. V gave up 5 bases and J gave up 5 bases; unmatched junction bases: 15. DNA of the CDR3: TGTGCCAGCAGTCCCCCGGAGGATAGCGGGAGATTCGAGACCCAGTACTTC. Translated: CASSPPEDSGRFETQYF.

As to this clonotype: Possible read error: a much larger clone is one base away. The gene calls are TRBV19 and TRBJ2-7; 7 bases map to TRBD1. The trim removed 5 bases at V and 3 bases at J, leaving 4 bases unmatched. Germline assignment: CDR1 LNHDA and CDR2 SQIVND (reference sequence). This CDR3 spans 13 amino acids. CDR3 residues: CASSPGTVYEQYV. The DNA for the CDR3 is TGTGCCAGTAGTCCCGGGACAGTCTACGAGCAGTACGTC.

As to this clonotype: This is likely a read error, given that the CDR3 carries no conserved phenylalanine or tryptophan at its end. The chain uses TRBV12-3 or TRBV12-4 and TRBJ1-2; 7 nucleotides match TRBD1. The V segment lost 5 bases and the J segment 6 bases; nucleotides outside the gene matches: 6. This CDR3 contains 13 residues. The chain's CDR3 is CASSPPGQDGYTS. DNA of the CDR3: TGTGCCAGCAGTCCCCCCGGACAGGATGGCTACACCTCC.

This clonotype was seen a few times. The rearrangement links TRBV29-1 to TRBJ1-6, with TRBD1 identical over 7 bases. J lost 6 bases, V lost 7 bases, and 6 bases had no gene match. The CDR3 loop spans 13 amino acids. Germline CDR1 is SQVTM and CDR2 is ANQGSEA. CDR3 sequence reads: CSASTGLNSPLHF. In nucleotides, the CDR3 is TGCAGCGCGTCGACAGGGCTTAATTCACCCCTCCACTTT.